This T cell receptor (beta chain) emerged from a study of T cell repertoires in cytomegalovirus infection. Background on the study: Indications came from public TCR beta signatures; they pointed to CMV infection and to a matching HLA type. Study results and caveats: Based on cumulative public TCR beta family frequency, carriers of CMV plus the relevant HLA were identified.

TCRdb reprocessed the reads with MiXCR, giving one entry per CDR3 protein. This table holds about half a million distinct CDR3 sequences, 25% to 35% found once. The CDR3 runs 15 residues. CDR1 LNHDA and CDR2 SQIVND come from the germline V gene (reference sequence). J was trimmed by 4 bases and V by 6 bases; bases with no gene match: 8. Notes on this clonotype: What it recognizes is unknown.

The TCR originated in a human donor in good health (CMV status not recorded). Some clones in this sample may be carry-over from other donors' samples. J is TRBJ2-1 and V is TRBV19, with 8 bases aligning to TRBD2. The source material was cultured PBMCs, sampled from culture after CMV antigen stimulation. CDR3: CASSDFGLAYNEQFF. The CDR3 DNA is TGTGCCAGTAGCGATTTCGGACTAGCTTACAATGAGCAGTTCTTC.